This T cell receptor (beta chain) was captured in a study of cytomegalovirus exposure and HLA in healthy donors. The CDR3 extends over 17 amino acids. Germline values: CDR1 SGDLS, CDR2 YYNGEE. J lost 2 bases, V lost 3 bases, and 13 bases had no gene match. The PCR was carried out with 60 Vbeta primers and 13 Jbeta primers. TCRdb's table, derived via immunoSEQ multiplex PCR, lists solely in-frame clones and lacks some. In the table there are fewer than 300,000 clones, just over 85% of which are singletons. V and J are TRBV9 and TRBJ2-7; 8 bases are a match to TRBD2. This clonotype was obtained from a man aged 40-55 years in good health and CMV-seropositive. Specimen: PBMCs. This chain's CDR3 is CASSDASGSGETYEQYF. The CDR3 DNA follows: TGTGCCAGCAGCGACGCCTCCGGTAGCGGGGAAACCTACGAGCAGTACTTC.